This TCR beta chain was recorded in a study of T cell responses to AZD1222 COVID-19 vaccine (dated by TCRdb to the early 2020s). Study-level background: A total of roughly 240 trial participants underwent TCR sequencing, of whom 200 to 220 received two doses of AZD1222 and 26 received two doses of the MenACWY control vaccine. Trial participants were enrolled by age into 18-55, 56-69 and 70-plus year subgroups, with approximately 150, 28 and 58 TCR-sequenced participants respectively. The paper as a whole reports these results and caveats: Participants were mostly white British and included more females than males, and it was suggested by the authors that clonal diversity may have been underestimated. In the small 56-69-year group, the increase in depth fell short of significance, most likely because of low power. After two AZD1222 doses, spike-specific TCR breadth and depth were significantly higher than at day 0 and than in MenACWY recipients. Conclusions about previously exposed vaccinees are limited, since just a handful of AZD1222 recipients were seropositive for SARS-CoV-2 at baseline. Nearly half of unique spike-specific TCRs reportedly recognized epitopes outside regions mutated in the B.1.351 and B.1.1.7 variants. No day 14 peak-response samples were available, so repertoires were characterized only after the peak T cell response. CD4 TCRs associated with the vaccine covered the entire spike protein, and the dominant responses were in regions 160-218 and 743-854.

The time point label for this specimen denotes: about 28 days (+/-7) after the second vaccine dose. AZD1222 recipients with second doses at about 4 weeks or about 12 weeks were pooled, because spike-specific TCR depth and breadth did not differ between schedules. The vaccinee samples were drawn from two UK trials, COV001 and COV002, one of which was a single-blind randomized controlled phase 2/3 trial testing AZD1222 (ChAdOx1 nCoV-19) in healthy adults. For TCRbeta chain sequencing, PBMC samples were collected from trial participants at day 0 and at day 28 after the second dose. The CDR3 regions of human TCRbeta chains were analyzed by immunosequencing. The study's own analysis went as follows. TCRs in the repertoires were compared against a reference library of SARS-CoV-2-specific TCRs that had been generated with the MIRA antigen-specificity platform. Breadth meant the fraction of unique TCRs that were SARS-CoV-2-associated, whereas depth meant the fraction of total T cells that were SARS-CoV-2-associated. Using the MIRA data, every spike-specific TCR was mapped to the spike region that the TCR reacted to and assigned to either a CD4 or a CD8 class. Log10-transformed breadth and depth values were compared by one-way ANOVA with Sidak's multiple comparisons tests. TCRdb carries this immuneACCESS record with in-frame sequences only. Its versions omit some clonotypes, under half of them owing to an unresolved V gene in the studies checked, with the rest unexplained. The DNA was the basis for D and trimming; V, J and clone size are from that table. The table for this sample lists about 73,000 clones; 80% to 90% of them were counted only once. Of the sample, about 9% is held by the ten largest clones.

The CDR3 covers 12 residues, taking in both the cysteine and the phenylalanine. Here the CDR3 DNA is all that survives: 36 bases in frame from base 1. The germline V gene gives CDR1 as SNHLY and CDR2 as FYNNEI. A distance of 6 bases separates the germline ends of V and J, which lose 4 bases and 3 bases respectively. Of note for this clone: What antigen it recognizes has not been identified. The record has no base qualities; no much larger clone is one base away.

This receptor was obtained from an adult who received the AZD1222 COVID-19 vaccine. The sequences come from peripheral blood, collected 28 days after the second AZD1222 dose. The chain couples TRBV2 to TRBJ2-5, with the D gene not confidently named. The DNA is TGTGCCAGCAGTGGGTGGAAAGAGACCCAGTACTTC. It is translated as CASSGWKETQYF.